This TCR beta chain was sequenced during a study of beta chain features in type 1 diabetes (dated by TCRdb to the late 2010s). Describing the broader study: No differences in mean age, gender distribution, total cell number or subset yield were found between patients and healthy donors. Regulatory and stem cell-like memory subsets were isolated from only 8 patients and roughly eight healthy donors, whereas naive and central memory subsets came from all 30 or so donors. The study compared the TCRB repertoires of sorted circulating CD4+ T cell subsets in recently diagnosed type 1 diabetes patients with those in matched healthy donors. A total of about 100,000,000 sorted cells were examined across all samples, and RNA yield correlated strongly with the number of cells per subset.

Of note for this clone: This clone's antigen is unknown. No quality values exist for individual bases; no much larger clone is one base distant.

Summary of the overall study and its limitations: Fewer insertions and more nucleotide deletions at VDJ recombination sites were observed in patients with type 1 diabetes, implying thymic rearrangement abnormalities. In all four CD4+ subsets, TCRB CDR3 length was moderately but significantly shorter in type 1 diabetes patients. PCR might favor shorter templates, but patient and control samples were amplified and corrected together, so any skew would affect both groups equally. Naive, central memory and regulatory TCRB repertoires appeared to be more similar among patients than among healthy donors. Sequencing cDNA rather than genomic DNA could over-represent highly expressing activated cells, although activation and CD3 levels did not differ between groups. Because small numbers of individuals were included in the HLA sub-analyses, any influence of HLA type on TCRB rearrangement was left unresolved.

From each donor, a single peripheral blood sample of 95 to 150 mL on average was drawn into heparinised tubes. A BD FACSAria II was used to sort naive, central memory, regulatory and stem cell-like memory CD4+ T cells with a panel that included CD45RO, CCR7, CD25, CD127, CD95 and CD27. All sorted populations exceeded 95% purity. Right away, PBMCs were isolated by Lymphoprep density gradient centrifugation and were stained directly, with no culture step. Samples were stained and sorted in pairs, with one healthy donor and one patient per experiment, so that batch effects were minimized. The CDR3 spans 12 residues, from the cysteine through the phenylalanine. The DNA shown is the 36-base CDR3, in frame from base 1. V and J are truncated by 0 bases and 5 bases respectively, leaving an intervening sequence of 4 bases. The germline V gene yields LGHNT for CDR1 and FRNRAP for CDR2. The entire isolated RNA was reverse transcribed using the High Capacity cDNA Reverse Transcription Kit, and thus expressed TCRB transcripts were sequenced. Naive, central memory and regulatory T cell samples underwent deep immunoSEQ sequencing, averaging about 3.57 million total reads per sample. Sorted cells were lysed in RLT buffer and RNA was extracted with DNase-treated RNeasy Micro or Mini kits, depending on cell number. To prevent cross-contamination, each cell subset was processed individually, whereas patient and healthy donor samples were processed jointly. TCRB sequences were amplified from cDNA with the immunoSEQ multiplex PCR, producing 87-bp fragments spanning the CDR3 region. Sequencing of the amplicons was done on the Illumina HiSeq platform. Per the original workflow: Synthetic template baselines were used to correct PCR bias computationally, reads within Hamming distance 2 were collapsed together, and singletons that could not be merged were discarded. Reads were aligned against IMGT so that V, D and J genes, CDR3 length and insertions or deletions at six rearrangement sites could be assigned. Within each subset, clonotype counts were normalized to sorted cell number, after which true diversity and Gini coefficients were computed with the tcR R package. The overlap coefficient, calculated on TCRB nucleotide sequences, was used to measure repertoire sharing. Imported from immuneACCESS, the table was reduced by TCRdb to in-frame sequences with V and J called. These copies leave out some clones; in studies compared against another copy, an unresolved V gene accounts for under half, and the cause of the remainder is not known. The V and J calls and clone size come from that table; D and trimming were worked out from the DNA. The sample records around 140,000 clones, approximately 13% of which are singletons. The biggest ten clones account for 1.3% of the sample.

The rearrangement joined TRBV12-5 to TRBJ2-5, with the D gene not confidently named. The sample taken for sequencing was central memory CD4+ T cells from blood. The sequence came from a man between 18 and 29 years old with type 1 diabetes. Here the CDR3 is given as CASGLVEETQYF. DNA sequence: TGTGCTAGTGGTTTGGTAGAGGAGACCCAGTACTTC.